This T cell receptor beta chain was profiled in a study of cytomegalovirus exposure and HLA in healthy donors. Study-wide results and caveats: Within a later analysis, the majority of CMV-associated TCR beta chains appeared HLA-restricted. Earlier analysis yielded a pattern in which most TCR beta V segments were productive about 87% or about 30% of the time.

A multiplex PCR was run with 60 Vbeta primers and 13 Jbeta primers. Using immunoSEQ multiplex PCR, the repertoire was profiled, and TCRdb retains in-frame clones only, with some absent. The table has roughly 200,000 clones, around 78% seen once. The donors, nominally healthy at sampling, likely had unrecorded immune exposures. From germline, CDR1 is SNHLY and CDR2 FYNNEI. The CDR3 covers 13 residues. The ends were cut back, 7 bases at V and 5 bases at J, with 14 bases in the middle. Turning to this clone: The antigen remains unidentified.

Sequencing was performed on PBMCs. The chain couples TRBV2 to TRBJ1-1; D might be TRBD1 (5 bases). This TCR derives from a man aged 30 to 45 in good health and CMV-seronegative. This CDR3 is CASIRAGRTEAFF. CDR3 DNA: TGTGCCAGCATCAGGGCGGGGAGGACTGAAGCTTTCTTT.